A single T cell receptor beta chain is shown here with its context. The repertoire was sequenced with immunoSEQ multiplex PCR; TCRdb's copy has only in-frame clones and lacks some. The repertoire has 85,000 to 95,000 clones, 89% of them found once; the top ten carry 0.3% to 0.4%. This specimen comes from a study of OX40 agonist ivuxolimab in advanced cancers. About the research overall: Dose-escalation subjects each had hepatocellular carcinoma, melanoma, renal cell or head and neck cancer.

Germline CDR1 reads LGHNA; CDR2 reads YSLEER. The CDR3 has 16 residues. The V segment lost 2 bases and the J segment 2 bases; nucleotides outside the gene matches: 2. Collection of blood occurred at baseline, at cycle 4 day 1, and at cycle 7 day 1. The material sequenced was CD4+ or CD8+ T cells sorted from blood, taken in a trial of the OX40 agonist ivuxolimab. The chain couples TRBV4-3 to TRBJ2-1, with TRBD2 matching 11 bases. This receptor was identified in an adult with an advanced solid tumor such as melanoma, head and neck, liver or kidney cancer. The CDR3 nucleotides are TGCGCCAGCAGCCAAATTAGCGGGGGGGCCTACAATGAGCAGTTCTTC. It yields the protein CASSQISGGAYNEQFF.